This entry is about one T cell receptor beta chain. The antigen remains unidentified. This record comes from a study of CD8 T cells in ankylosing spondylitis. Generation of TCR beta libraries employed quantitative 5'-RACE incorporating molecular barcodes. TCRdb analysed the 5' RACE reads with MiXCR anew, one entry per CDR3 protein. The sample records roughly 200,000 distinct CDR3 sequences, about 13% being singletons. Study-wide findings and caveats: Some of the motif variants had earlier been found in reactive arthritis patients' fluid and blood.

The CDR3 runs to 16 residues. CDR1 and CDR2 (germline): KGHSH, LQKENI. V lost 3 bases and J lost 0, with 15 bases in between. The receptor's source is a male donor with ankylosing spondylitis or in good health (not recorded which). Source material: blood, either unsorted or a sorted T cell fraction (not recorded which). V is TRBV18 and J is TRBJ2-7; D is unclear. The CDR3 DNA reads as TGTGCCAGCTCACCCCAGCATCAGGCCAGCTCCTACGAGCAGTACTTC. Translated: CASSPQHQASSYEQYF.